These 17 T cell receptor beta chains were sequenced from one sample in a study of blood T cell repertoires in COVID-19. Sequenced by immunoSEQ multiplex PCR; TCRdb stores in-frame clones only, minus some. The table lists about 210,000 clones, 80% to 90% of them singletons. The sequenced sample was peripheral blood. These receptors came from a woman over 75 with acute or convalescent COVID-19.

The chain combines TRBV5-1 with TRBJ2-7; 7 bases fit TRBD2. The CDR3 sequence is 15 residues long. The germline CDR1 and CDR2 sequences are SGHRS and YFSETQ. Losses at the gene ends were 0 bases for V and 2 bases for J; bases not matched to a gene: 5. The CDR3 loop reads CASSLGPSGTYEQYF. The CDR3 DNA is TGCGCCAGCAGCTTGGGCCCTAGCGGTACCTACGAGCAGTACTTC.

The table lists this clone with a count of one. The chain combines TRBV18 with TRBJ2-5, with 8 bases aligning to TRBD2. Germline loops: CDR1 KGHSH, CDR2 LQKENI. The CDR3 totals 15 residues. J gave up 5 bases and V 0 bases, and 5 bases lay outside the gene matches. CDR3 DNA sequence: TGTGCCAGCTCACCACCCGGGAGGGGTGGTGAGACCCAGTACTTC. It yields the protein CASSPPGRGGETQYF.

The chain carries TRBV9 and TRBJ1-1; the match to TRBD1 covers 12 bases. CDR3 length: 14 amino acids. The trim removed 4 bases at V and 10 bases at J, leaving 8 bases unmatched. The germline V gene has CDR1 SGDLS and CDR2 YYNGEE. CDR3 protein: CASSKVGDRGLAFF. In nucleotides, the CDR3 is TGTGCCAGCAGCAAAGTGGGGGACAGGGGGCTAGCTTTCTTT. Supplemented by reference TRBV9 and TRBJ1-1, the full variable domain reads DSGVTQTPKHLITATGQRVTLRCSPRSGDLSVYWYQQSLDQGLQFLIQYYNGEERAKGNILERFSAQQFPDLHSELNLSSLELGDSALYFCASSKVGDRGLAFFGQGTRLTVV.

This clone was seen a single time. The rearrangement joins TRBV7-6 to TRBJ2-1, with TRBD2 matching over 9 bases. Germline CDR1 SGHVS, CDR2 FNYEAQ. The CDR3 has 16 residues. Trimming at V came to 1 base and at J to 9 bases, leaving 10 bases not matched to a gene. CDR3 coding DNA: TGTGCCAGCAGCTTAGTGTCGCGGGAGGGCCGGCGTGAGCAGTTCTTC. Amino acid sequence: CASSLVSREGRREQFF.

The chain employs TRBV12-3 or TRBV12-4 and TRBJ1-2, with D tentatively TRBD1 (6 bases). This CDR3 is 12 amino acids long. V lost 6 bases to trimming and J lost 8 bases, with 13 bases between them. CDR3 sequence reads: CASRLTGRGYTF. CDR3 coding DNA: TGTGCCAGCAGACTCACAGGGAGAGGCTACACCTTC.

The chain couples TRBV7-2 to TRBJ2-7; TRBD1 is a possible D gene (6 bases). This CDR3 has 12 residues. V dropped 6 bases and J dropped 5 bases, with 11 bases sitting between them. Germline assignment: CDR1 SGHTA and CDR2 FQGNSA. The CDR3 DNA reads TGTGCCAGCAGTTCTAGGACAGACGAGCAGTACTTC. Amino acids: CASSSRTDEQYF. Full variable domain (remainder filled in from reference TRBV7-2 and TRBJ2-7): GAGVSQSPSNKVTEKGKDVELRCDPISGHTALYWYRQSLGQGLEFLIYFQGNSAPDKSGLPSDRFSAERTGGSVSTLTIQRTQQEDSAVYLCASSSRTDEQYFGPGTRLTVT.

The V gene is TRBV10-1, the J gene TRBJ2-3; 13 bases are shared with TRBD2. Trimming at V came to 6 bases and at J to 6 bases, leaving 9 bases not matched to a gene. Germline lookup yields CDR1 WNHNN and CDR2 SYGVQD (reference sequence). CDR3 length: 16 residues. The CDR3 reads CASSLLAGGDRDTQYF. As DNA, the CDR3 is TGCGCCAGCAGCTTACTAGCGGGAGGGGATAGGGATACGCAGTATTTT.

This clone was seen only once. The V and J genes are TRBV9 and TRBJ1-2; D is undetermined. The V end was cut by 4 bases, the J end by 6 bases, with 13 bases between. Germline V gene sequence: CDR1 SGDLS, CDR2 YYNGEE. The CDR3 loop spans 13 amino acids. CDR3 region: CASSQPAGDGYTF. The CDR3 nucleotides are TGTGCCAGCAGCCAACCGGCCGGGGATGGCTACACCTTC.

This rearrangement joins TRBV7-2 to TRBJ2-7, with a weak D call TRBD1 (5 bases). V was clipped by 2 bases and J by 9 bases, with 20 bases between them. This CDR3 is built from 15 residues. CDR1 and CDR2 from the germline V gene are SGHTA and FQGNSA. CDR3 region: CASSLQGHEYERQYF. The CDR3 DNA sequence: TGTGCCAGCAGCTTACAAGGACATGAATACGAGCGGCAGTACTTC.

The rearrangement uses TRBV4-3 and TRBJ2-1, with TRBD2 identical over 7 bases. Germline CDR1 LGHNA, CDR2 YSLEER. The CDR3 runs 16 residues. The J segment lost 4 bases and the V segment lost 0 bases, leaving 6 bases of the junction unmatched. The CDR3 nucleotides are TGCGCCAGCAGCCAAGAGCCGGGACTATCTTACAATGAGCAGTTCTTC. Translated, it gives CASSQEPGLSYNEQFF.

The chain joins TRBV3-1 (or the pseudogene TRBV3-2) to TRBJ1-1; D uncertain. The CDR3 spans 12 residues. Germline CDR1 reads LGHDT; CDR2 reads YNNKEL (reference sequence). Trimming cost V 2 bases and J 2 bases, with 3 bases left between them. CDR3 region: CASSQLNTEAFF. The CDR3 DNA follows: TGTGCCAGCAGCCAACTAAACACTGAAGCTTTCTTT.

This CDR3 reads CASSLGLAGGGNEQFF. The DNA for the CDR3 is TGTGCCAGCAGCTTAGGACTAGCGGGAGGGGGCAATGAGCAGTTCTTC. The chain is built from TRBV11-2 and TRBJ2-1; 14 nucleotides agree with TRBD2. The V and J ends lost 1 base and 6 bases, in that order; junction bases with no gene match: 2. Germline V CDR1 and CDR2: SGHAT, FQNNGV. The CDR3 loop spans 16 amino acids.

The rearrangement uses TRBV28 and TRBJ2-1; weak D call: TRBD1 (5 bases). Germline-derived CDR1 and CDR2 are MDHEN and SYDVKM. This CDR3 is 15 amino acids long. V was pared by 4 bases and J by 0 bases, with 10 bases between. The CDR3 nucleotides read TGTGCCAGCAGTTCCTTAGACAGCTCCTACAATGAGCAGTTCTTC. The encoded protein is CASSSLDSSYNEQFF.

There are many counts of this clone. The rearrangement joins TRBV7-9 to TRBJ2-2; 7 nucleotides align to TRBD2. V dropped 5 bases and J dropped 3; count of bases not matched to a gene: 9. Germline V gives CDR1 SEHNR, CDR2 FQNEAQ (reference sequence). The CDR3 is 16 residues long. CDR3 amino acids: CASSRSGGSYTGELFF. The CDR3 coding sequence is TGTGCCAGCAGCCGCTCGGGGGGTTCCTACACCGGGGAGCTGTTTTTT.

This sequence joins TRBV5-1 and TRBJ2-7; D possibly corresponds to TRBD2 (5 bases). V was shortened by 2 bases and J by 3 bases, with 9 bases between the two germline ends. There are 13 residues in the CDR3. Germline V CDR1 and CDR2: SGHRS, YFSETQ. CDR3 in DNA: TGCGCCAGCAGCTTATCCGGGAACTACGAGCAGTACTTC. Protein sequence: CASSLSGNYEQYF.

As to this clone: Other nucleotide sequences from this sample produce the same CDR3. This chain connects TRBV9 to TRBJ1-5, with a tentative D call TRBD1 (5 bases). In germline, CDR1 is SGDLS, CDR2 YYNGEE. V was shortened by 0 bases and J by 7 bases, with 8 bases between the two germline ends. The CDR3 covers 13 residues. The chain's CDR3 is CASSVDQGQPQHF. CDR3 sequence (DNA): TGTGCCAGCAGCGTAGATCAGGGCCAGCCCCAGCATTTT.

The gene calls are TRBV2 and TRBJ1-1; D may be TRBD1 (5 bases). V was shortened by 4 bases and J by 4 bases, with 13 bases between the two germline ends. Looked up from germline, CDR1 is SNHLY and CDR2 is FYNNEI. The length of the CDR3 is 14 residues. The CDR3 is CASSGAGLVTEAFF. DNA for the CDR3: TGTGCCAGCAGTGGTGCAGGGCTCGTCACTGAAGCTTTCTTT.